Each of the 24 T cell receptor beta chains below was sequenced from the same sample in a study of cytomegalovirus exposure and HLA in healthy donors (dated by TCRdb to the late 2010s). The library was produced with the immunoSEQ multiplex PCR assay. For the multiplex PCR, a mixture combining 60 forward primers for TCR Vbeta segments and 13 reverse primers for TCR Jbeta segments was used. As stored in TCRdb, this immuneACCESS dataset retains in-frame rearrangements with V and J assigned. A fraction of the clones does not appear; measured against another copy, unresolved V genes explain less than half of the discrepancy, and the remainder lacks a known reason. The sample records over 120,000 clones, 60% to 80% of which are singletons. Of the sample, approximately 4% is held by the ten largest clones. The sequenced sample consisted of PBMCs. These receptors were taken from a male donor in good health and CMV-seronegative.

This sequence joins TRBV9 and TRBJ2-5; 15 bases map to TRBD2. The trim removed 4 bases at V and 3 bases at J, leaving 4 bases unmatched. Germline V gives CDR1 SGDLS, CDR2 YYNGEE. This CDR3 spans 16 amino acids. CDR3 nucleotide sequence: TGTGCCAGCAGCTCCGGACTAGCGGGGGGGGAAGAGACCCAGTACTTC. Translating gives CASSSGLAGGEETQYF.

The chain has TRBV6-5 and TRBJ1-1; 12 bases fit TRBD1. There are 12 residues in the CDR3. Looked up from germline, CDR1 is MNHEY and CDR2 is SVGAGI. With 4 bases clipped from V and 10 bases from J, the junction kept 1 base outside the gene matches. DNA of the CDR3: TGTGCCAGCAGTTGGGGACAGGGGGCAGCTTTCTTT. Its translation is CASSWGQGAAFF.

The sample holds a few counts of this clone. The CDR3 DNA is TGTGCCAGCAGTCCCCCCGGACAGACCTATGGCTACACCTTC. Protein: CASSPPGQTYGYTF. The chain combines TRBV6-5 with TRBJ1-2; a possible D gene is TRBD1 (6 bases). Germline CDR1 is MNHEY and CDR2 is SVGAGI. This CDR3 is built from 14 residues. The germline V and J ends were trimmed by 5 bases and 4 bases, with 14 bases remaining between them.

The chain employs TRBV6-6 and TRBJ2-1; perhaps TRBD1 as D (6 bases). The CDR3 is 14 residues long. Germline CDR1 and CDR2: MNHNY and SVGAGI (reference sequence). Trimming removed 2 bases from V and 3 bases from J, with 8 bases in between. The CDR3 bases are TGTGCCAGCAGTTACGGGACAAGCTACAATGAGCAGTTCTTC. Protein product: CASSYGTSYNEQFF.

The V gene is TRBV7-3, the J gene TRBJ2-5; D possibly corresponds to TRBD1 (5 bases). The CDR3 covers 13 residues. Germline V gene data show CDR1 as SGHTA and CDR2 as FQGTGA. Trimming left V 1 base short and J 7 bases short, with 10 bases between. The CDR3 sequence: CASSLNKGRTQYF. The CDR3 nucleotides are TGTGCCAGCAGCTTAAACAAGGGGCGGACCCAGTACTTC.

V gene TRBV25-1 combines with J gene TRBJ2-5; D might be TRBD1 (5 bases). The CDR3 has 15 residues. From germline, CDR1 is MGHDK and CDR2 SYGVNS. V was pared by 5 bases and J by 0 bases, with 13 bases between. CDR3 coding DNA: TGTGCCAGCAGTAATTGGCAGGGAAACCAAGAGACCCAGTACTTC. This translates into CASSNWQGNQETQYF.

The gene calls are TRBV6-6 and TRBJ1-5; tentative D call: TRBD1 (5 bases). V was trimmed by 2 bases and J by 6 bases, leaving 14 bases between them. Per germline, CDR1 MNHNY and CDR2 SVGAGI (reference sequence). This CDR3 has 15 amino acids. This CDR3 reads CASSYRDLGGQPQHF. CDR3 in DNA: TGTGCCAGCAGTTACCGGGACTTGGGGGGTCAGCCCCAGCATTTT.

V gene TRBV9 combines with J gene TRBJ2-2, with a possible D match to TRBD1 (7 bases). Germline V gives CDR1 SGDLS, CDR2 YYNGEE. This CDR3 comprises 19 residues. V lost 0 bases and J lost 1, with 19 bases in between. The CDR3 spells CASSVVKGAGRMNTGELFF. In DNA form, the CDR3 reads TGTGCCAGCAGCGTAGTAAAGGGGGCGGGACGGATGAACACCGGGGAGCTGTTTTTT.

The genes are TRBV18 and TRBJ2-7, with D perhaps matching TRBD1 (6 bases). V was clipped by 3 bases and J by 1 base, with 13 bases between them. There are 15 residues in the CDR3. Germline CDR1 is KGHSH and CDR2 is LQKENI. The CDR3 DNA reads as TGTGCCAGCTCACCCCGGGACACCGAATCCTACGAGCAGTACTTC. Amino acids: CASSPRDTESYEQYF.

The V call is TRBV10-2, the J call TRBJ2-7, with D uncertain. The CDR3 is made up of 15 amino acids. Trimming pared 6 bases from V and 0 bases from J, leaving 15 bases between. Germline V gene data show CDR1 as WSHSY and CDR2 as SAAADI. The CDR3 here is CASSDTRGNSYEQYF. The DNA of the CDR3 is TGCGCCAGCAGCGATACCCGTGGCAACTCCTACGAGCAGTACTTC.

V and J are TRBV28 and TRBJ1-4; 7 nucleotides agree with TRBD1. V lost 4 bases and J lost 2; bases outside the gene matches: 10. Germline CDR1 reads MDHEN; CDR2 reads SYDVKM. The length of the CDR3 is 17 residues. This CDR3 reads CASSSRQGRVTNEKLFF. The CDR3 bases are TGTGCCAGCAGTTCGAGACAGGGCAGAGTCACTAATGAAAAACTGTTTTTT.

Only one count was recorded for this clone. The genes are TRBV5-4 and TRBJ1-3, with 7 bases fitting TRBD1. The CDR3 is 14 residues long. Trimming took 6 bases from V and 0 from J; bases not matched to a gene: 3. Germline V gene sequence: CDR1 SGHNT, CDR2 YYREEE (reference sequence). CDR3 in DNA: TGTGCCAGCAAGGGACAGTTCTCTGGAAACACCATATATTTT. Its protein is CASKGQFSGNTIYF.

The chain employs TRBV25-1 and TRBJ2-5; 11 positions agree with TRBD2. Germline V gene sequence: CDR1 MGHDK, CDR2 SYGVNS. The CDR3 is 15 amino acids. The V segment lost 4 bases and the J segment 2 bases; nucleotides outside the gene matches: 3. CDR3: CASSGGLAVQETQYF. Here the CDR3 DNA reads TGTGCCAGCAGTGGGGGACTAGCGGTGCAAGAGACCCAGTACTTC.

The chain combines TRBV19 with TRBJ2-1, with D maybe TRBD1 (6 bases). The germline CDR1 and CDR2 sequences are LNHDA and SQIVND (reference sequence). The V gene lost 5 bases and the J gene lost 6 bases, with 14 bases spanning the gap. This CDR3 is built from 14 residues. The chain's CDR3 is CASSHQGISNEQFF. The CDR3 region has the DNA TGTGCCAGTAGTCATCAGGGGATAAGCAATGAGCAGTTCTTC.

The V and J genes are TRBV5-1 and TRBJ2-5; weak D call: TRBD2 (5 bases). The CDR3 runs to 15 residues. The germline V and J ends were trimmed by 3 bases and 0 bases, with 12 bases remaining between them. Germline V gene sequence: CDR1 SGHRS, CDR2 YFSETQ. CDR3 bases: TGCGCCAGCAGCTCAGGACTGGGGTACCAAGAGACCCAGTACTTC. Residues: CASSSGLGYQETQYF.

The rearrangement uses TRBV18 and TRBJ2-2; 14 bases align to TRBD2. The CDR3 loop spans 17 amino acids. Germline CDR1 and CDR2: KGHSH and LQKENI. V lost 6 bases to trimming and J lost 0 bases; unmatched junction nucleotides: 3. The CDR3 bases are TGTGCCAGCTCCGGACTAGCGGGGGGAACGAACACCGGGGAGCTGTTTTTT. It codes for CASSGLAGGTNTGELFF. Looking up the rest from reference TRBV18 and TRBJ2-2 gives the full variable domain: NAGVMQNPRHLVRRRGQEARLRCSPMKGHSHVYWYRQLPEEGLKFMVYLQKENIIDESGMPKERFSAEFPKEGPSILRIQQVVRGDSAAYFCASSGLAGGTNTGELFFGEGSRLTVL.

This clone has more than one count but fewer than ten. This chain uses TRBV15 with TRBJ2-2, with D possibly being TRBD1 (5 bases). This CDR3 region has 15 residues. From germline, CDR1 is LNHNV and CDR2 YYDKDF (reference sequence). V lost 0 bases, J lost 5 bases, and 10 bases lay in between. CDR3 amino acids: CATSRDRAGTGELFF. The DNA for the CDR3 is TGTGCCACCAGCAGAGATAGGGCAGGGACCGGGGAGCTGTTTTTT.

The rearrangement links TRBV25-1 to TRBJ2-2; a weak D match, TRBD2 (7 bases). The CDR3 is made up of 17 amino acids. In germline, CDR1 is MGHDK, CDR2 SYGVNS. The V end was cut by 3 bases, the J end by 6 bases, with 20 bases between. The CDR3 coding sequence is TGTGCCAGCAGTGATGGGGGGGGCCAAGTGTTAGCCGGGGAGCTGTTTTTT. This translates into CASSDGGGQVLAGELFF.

CDR3 coding DNA: TGTGCCAGCAGTTATACAGGGAACTATGGCTACACCTTC. Its protein product is CASSYTGNYGYTF. This chain uses TRBV6-5 with TRBJ1-2; a possible D gene is TRBD1 (6 bases). From germline, CDR1 is MNHEY and CDR2 SVGAGI. The CDR3 loop spans 13 amino acids. Trimming cost V 3 bases and J 2 bases, with 7 bases left between them.

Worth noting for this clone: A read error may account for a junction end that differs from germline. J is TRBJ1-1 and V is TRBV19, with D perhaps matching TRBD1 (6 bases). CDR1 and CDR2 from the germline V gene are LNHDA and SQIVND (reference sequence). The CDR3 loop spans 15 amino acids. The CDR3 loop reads CASSIDPGGPAEAFF. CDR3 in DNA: TGTGCCAGTAGTATCGACCCCGGGGGGCCCGCTGAGGCTTTCTTT.

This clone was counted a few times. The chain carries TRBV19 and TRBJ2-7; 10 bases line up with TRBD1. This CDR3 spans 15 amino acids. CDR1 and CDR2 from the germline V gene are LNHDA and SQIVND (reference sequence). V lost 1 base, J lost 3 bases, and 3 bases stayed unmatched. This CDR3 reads CASSIAGTGVYEQYF. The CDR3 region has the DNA TGTGCCAGTAGTATAGCCGGGACAGGGGTCTACGAGCAGTACTTC.

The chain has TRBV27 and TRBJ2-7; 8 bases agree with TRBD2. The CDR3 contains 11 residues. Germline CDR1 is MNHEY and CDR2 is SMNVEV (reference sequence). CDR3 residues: CAREGCGEQYF. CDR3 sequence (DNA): TGTGCACGGGAGGGCTGCGGCGAGCAGTACTTC.

DNA of the CDR3: TGTGCCAGCAGCTTGGGGGGACAGCTTAATTCACCCCTCCACTTT. This sequence encodes CASSLGGQLNSPLHF. The chain couples TRBV5-4 to TRBJ1-6, with 7 bases lining up with TRBD1. With V trimmed by 0 bases and J by 6 bases, 3 bases remained unmatched. The CDR3 is 15 amino acids. The germline gives CDR1 SGHNT, CDR2 YYREEE (reference sequence).

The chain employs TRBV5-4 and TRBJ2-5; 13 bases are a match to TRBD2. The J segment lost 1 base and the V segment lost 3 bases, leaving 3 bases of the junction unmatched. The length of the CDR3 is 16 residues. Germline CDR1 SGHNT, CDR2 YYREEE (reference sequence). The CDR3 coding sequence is TGTGCCAGCAGCTCGACTAGCGGGGGGTCCCAAGAGACCCAGTACTTC. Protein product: CASSSTSGGSQETQYF.